The 6 T cell receptor beta chains listed next were all sequenced from one sample in a study of OX40 agonist ivuxolimab in advanced cancers. Data came from immunoSEQ multiplex PCR; TCRdb stores just in-frame clones and leaves some out. The sample holds 15,000 to 20,000 clones, 83% seen once. The sequencing used CD4+ or CD8+ T cells sorted from blood, collected in a trial of the OX40 agonist ivuxolimab. The receptors stem from an adult with an advanced solid tumor such as melanoma, head and neck, liver or kidney cancer.

This clone was detected once. The rearrangement joins TRBV27 to TRBJ1-2; a possible D gene is TRBD1 (6 bases). Germline CDR1 is MNHEY and CDR2 is SMNVEV (reference sequence). The CDR3 consists of 15 residues. Trimming cost V 1 base and J 8 bases, with 17 bases left between them. This CDR3 is CASSLLGQGSRGYTF. The CDR3 DNA reads TGTGCCAGCAGTTTATTGGGACAAGGAAGTCGGGGCTACACCTTC.

The CDR3 sequence: CASGRGLALYNEQFF. The CDR3 DNA follows: TGTGCTAGTGGCCGGGGACTAGCGCTGTACAATGAGCAGTTCTTC. This rearrangement joins TRBV12-5 to TRBJ2-1; 10 nucleotides align to TRBD2. Per germline, CDR1 LGHNT and CDR2 FRNRAP. CDR3 length equals 15 residues. V lost 6 bases to trimming and J lost 4 bases; unmatched junction nucleotides: 6.

The rearrangement joins TRBV5-4 to TRBJ2-3; D is ambiguous. Per germline, CDR1 SGHNT and CDR2 YYREEE (reference sequence). V lost 2 bases to trimming and J lost 4 bases, with 14 bases between them. The CDR3 extends over 15 amino acids. The CDR3 region has the DNA TGTGCCAGCAGCTTTGGTAGATCTTCCCCAGATACGCAGTATTTT. It is translated as CASSFGRSSPDTQYF.

This chain uses TRBV7-9 with TRBJ2-3; 9 positions agree with TRBD2. The length of the CDR3 is 16 residues. Trimming took 5 bases from V and 0 from J; bases not matched to a gene: 6. Germline loops: CDR1 SEHNR, CDR2 FQNEAQ (reference sequence). The CDR3 DNA follows: TGTGCCAGCAGCCTACTACTAGCGGGTAGCACAGATACGCAGTATTTT. Its protein is CASSLLLAGSTDTQYF.

This clone came up a few times. The chain links TRBV7-3 to TRBJ2-2; no clear D gene. V was cut by 1 base and J by 0 bases, with 9 bases left in between. The CDR3 is made up of 16 amino acids. Germline V lookup: CDR1 SGHTA, CDR2 FQGTGA. The CDR3 is CASSLSAFPNTGELFF. The CDR3 nucleotides are TGTGCCAGCAGCTTAAGCGCCTTTCCGAACACCGGGGAGCTGTTTTTT.

V gene TRBV2 combines with J gene TRBJ1-2; the D gene is possibly TRBD1 (6 bases). CDR1 is SNHLY and CDR2 is FYNNEI in the germline V gene. The CDR3 totals 15 residues. Trimming cost V 4 bases and J 0 bases, with 12 bases left between them. DNA for the CDR3: TGTGCCAGCAGTGGTAGAGGACAGCCTAACTATGGCTACACCTTC. It specifies CASSGRGQPNYGYTF.